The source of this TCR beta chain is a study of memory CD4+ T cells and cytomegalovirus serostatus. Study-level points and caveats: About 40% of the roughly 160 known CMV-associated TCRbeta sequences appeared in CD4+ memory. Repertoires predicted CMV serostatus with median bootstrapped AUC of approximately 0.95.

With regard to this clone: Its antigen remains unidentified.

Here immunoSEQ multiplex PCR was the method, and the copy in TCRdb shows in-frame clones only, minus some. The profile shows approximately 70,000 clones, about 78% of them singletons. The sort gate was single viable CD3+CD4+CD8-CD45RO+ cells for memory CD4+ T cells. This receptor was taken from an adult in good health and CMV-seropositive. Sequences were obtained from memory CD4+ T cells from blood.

CDR3 in DNA: TGTGCCAGCAGTTGGGGGAGGACCGGGGAGCTGTTTTTT. It is translated as CASSWGRTGELFF. The rearrangement links TRBV6-6 to TRBJ2-2, with a weak D call TRBD2 (6 bases). The CDR3 is 13 amino acids. The germline V and J ends were trimmed by 4 bases and 5 bases, with 8 bases remaining between them. The germline CDR1 and CDR2 sequences are MNHNY and SVGAGI (reference sequence).